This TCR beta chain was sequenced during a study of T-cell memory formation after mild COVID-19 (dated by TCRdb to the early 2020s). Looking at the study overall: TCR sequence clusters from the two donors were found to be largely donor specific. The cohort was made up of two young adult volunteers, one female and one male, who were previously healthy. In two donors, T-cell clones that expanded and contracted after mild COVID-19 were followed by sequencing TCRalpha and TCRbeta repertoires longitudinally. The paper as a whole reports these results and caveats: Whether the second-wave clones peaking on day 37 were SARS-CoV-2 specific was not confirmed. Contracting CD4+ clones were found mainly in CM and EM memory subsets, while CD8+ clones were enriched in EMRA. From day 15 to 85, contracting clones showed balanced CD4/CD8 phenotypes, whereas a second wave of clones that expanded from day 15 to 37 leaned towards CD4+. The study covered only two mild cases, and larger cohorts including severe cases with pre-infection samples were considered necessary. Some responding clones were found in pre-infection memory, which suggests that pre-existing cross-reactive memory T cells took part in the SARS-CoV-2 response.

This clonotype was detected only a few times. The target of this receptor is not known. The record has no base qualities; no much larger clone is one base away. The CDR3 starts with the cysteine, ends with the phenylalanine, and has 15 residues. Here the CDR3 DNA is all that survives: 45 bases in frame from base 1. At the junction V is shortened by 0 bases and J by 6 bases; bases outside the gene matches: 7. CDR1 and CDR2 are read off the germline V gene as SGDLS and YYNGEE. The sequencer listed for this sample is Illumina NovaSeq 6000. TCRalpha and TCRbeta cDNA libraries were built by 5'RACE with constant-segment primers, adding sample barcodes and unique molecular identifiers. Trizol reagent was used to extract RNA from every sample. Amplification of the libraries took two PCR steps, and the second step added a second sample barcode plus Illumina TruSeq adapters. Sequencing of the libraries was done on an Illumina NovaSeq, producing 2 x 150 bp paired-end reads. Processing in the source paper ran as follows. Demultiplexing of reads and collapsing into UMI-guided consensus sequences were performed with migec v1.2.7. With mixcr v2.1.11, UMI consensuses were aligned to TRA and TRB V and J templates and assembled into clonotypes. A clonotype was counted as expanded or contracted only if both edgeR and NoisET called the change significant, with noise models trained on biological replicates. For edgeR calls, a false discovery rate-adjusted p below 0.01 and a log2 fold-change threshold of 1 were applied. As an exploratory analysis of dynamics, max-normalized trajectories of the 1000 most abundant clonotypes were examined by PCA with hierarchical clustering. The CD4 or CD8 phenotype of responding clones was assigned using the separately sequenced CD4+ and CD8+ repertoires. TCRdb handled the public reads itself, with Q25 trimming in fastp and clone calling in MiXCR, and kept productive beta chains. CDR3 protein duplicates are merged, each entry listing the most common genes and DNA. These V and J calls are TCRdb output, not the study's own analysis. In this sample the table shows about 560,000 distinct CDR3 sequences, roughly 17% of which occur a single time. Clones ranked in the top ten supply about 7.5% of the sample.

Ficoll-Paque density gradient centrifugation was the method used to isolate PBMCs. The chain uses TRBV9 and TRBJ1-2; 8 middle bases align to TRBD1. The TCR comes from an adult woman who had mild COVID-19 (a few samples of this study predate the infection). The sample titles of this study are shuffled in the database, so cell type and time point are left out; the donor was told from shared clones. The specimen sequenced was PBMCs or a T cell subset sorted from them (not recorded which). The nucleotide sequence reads TGTGCCAGCAGCGTAGACCTAGGACAGGGAAATGGCTACACCTTC. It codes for CASSVDLGQGNGYTF.